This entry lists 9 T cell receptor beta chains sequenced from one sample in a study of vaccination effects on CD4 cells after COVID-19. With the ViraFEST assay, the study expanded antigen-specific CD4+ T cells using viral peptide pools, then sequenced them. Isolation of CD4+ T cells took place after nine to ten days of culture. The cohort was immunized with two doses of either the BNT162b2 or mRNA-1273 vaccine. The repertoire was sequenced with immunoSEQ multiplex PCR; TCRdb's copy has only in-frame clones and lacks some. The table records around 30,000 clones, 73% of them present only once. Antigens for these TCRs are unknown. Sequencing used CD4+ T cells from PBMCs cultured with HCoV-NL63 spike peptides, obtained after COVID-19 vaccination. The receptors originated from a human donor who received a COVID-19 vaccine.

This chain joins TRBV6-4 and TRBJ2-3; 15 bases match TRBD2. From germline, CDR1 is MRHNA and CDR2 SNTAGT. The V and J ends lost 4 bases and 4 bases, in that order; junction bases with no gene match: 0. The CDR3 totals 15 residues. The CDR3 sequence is CASSGTSGGADTQYF. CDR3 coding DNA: TGTGCCAGCAGTGGGACTAGCGGGGGGGCAGATACGCAGTATTTT.

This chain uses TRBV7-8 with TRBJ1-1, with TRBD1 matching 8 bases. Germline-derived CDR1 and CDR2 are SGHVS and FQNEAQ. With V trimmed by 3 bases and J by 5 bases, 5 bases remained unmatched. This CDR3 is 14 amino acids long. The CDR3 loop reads CASSFGQGGTEAFF. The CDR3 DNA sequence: TGTGCCAGCAGCTTCGGACAGGGTGGTACTGAAGCTTTCTTT.

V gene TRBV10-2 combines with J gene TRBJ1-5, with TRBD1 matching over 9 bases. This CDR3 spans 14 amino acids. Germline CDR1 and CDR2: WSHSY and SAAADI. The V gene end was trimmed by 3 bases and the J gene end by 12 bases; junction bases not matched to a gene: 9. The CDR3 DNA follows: TGCGCCAGCAGTGAAGGGACAGGGCTTAGGAACCAGCATTTT. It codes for CASSEGTGLRNQHF.

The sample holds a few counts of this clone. The CDR3, as DNA: TGTGCCAGTACGTGGTGGGACACCATATATTTT. Translated, it gives CASTWWDTIYF. The rearrangement uses TRBV19 and TRBJ1-3; D uncertain. The V gene lost 7 bases and the J gene lost 8 bases, with 9 bases spanning the gap. The CDR3 extends over 11 amino acids. The V gene's germline CDR1 is LNHDA and CDR2 SQIVND (reference sequence).

Here the CDR3 DNA reads TGCGCCAGCAGTTCAGGGACCTTGGCTGAAGCTTTCTTT. Translated, it gives CASSSGTLAEAFF. V is TRBV10-1 and J is TRBJ1-1, with a tentative D call TRBD1 (5 bases). Trimming cost V 5 bases and J 6 bases, with 13 bases left between them. CDR1 and CDR2 (germline): WNHNN, SYGVQD (reference sequence). The CDR3 is 13 amino acids.

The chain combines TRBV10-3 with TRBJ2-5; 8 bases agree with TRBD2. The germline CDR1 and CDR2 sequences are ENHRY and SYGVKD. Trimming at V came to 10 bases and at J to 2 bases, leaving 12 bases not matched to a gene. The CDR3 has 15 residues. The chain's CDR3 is CASGVSGGQQETQYF. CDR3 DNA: TGTGCCAGCGGGGTGAGCGGGGGCCAACAAGAGACCCAGTACTTC.

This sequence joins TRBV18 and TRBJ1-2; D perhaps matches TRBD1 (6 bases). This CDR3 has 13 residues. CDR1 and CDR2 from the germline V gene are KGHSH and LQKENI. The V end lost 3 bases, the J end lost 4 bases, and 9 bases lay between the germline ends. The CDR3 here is CASSPRGGYGYTF. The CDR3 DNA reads TGTGCCAGCTCACCCCGAGGGGGCTATGGCTACACCTTC.

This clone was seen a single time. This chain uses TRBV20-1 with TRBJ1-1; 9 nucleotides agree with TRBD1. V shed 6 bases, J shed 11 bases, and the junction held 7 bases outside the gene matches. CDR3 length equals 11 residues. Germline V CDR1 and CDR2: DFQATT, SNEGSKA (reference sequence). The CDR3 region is CSAPGTGHAFF. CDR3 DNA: TGCAGTGCCCCCGGGACAGGGCATGCTTTCTTT.

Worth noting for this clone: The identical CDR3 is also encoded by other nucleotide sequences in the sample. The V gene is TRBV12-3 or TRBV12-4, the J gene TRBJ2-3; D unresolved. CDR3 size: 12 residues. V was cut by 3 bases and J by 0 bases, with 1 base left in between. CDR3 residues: CASSFSTDTQYF. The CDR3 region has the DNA TGTGCCAGCAGTTTCAGCACAGATACGCAGTATTTT.